The sequence of this TCR beta chain was determined in a study of T-cell reconstitution after alpha-beta-depleted transplantation in children. The V end lost 2 bases, the J end lost 2 bases, and 10 bases lay between the germline ends. The CDR3 consists of 14 residues. Germline CDR1 reads SGHRS; CDR2 reads YFSETQ. As for this clonotype: Its antigen remains unknown.

General observations from the study: Expanded graft clones, several hundred of them, were reportedly the source of alpha-beta T cells about two months after transplant. By one year post-transplant, T-cell counts and diversity largely arose from T cells that were newly produced. Recipient T cells and thymic progenitors that survived were the source of the high TCRbeta diversity seen at day 60 in some patients.

It was with unique molecular identifiers that the TCRbeta library was prepared. TCRdb reanalysed the PCR reads using MiXCR and keeps one entry per CDR3 protein. This repertoire shows 70,000 to 95,000 distinct CDR3 sequences, roughly a sixth found once; its top ten account for less than 20%. The source of this sequence is a male patient aged 2-15 years who had a stem cell transplant for acute lymphoblastic leukemia, so the T cells may come from the graft donor. Sequencing used PBMCs, mostly from graft donor cells, obtained 180 days after TCRalphabeta/CD19-depleted stem cell transplant. The chain recombines TRBV5-1 with TRBJ2-5, with a weak D call TRBD2 (6 bases). For the CDR3, the DNA is TGCGCCAGCAGCTTTAGCGGTACTCAAGAGACCCAGTACTTC. Protein: CASSFSGTQETQYF.